This TCR beta chain was sequenced during a study of Ad26.COV2.S vaccination and SARS-CoV-2 variants. Turning to the study itself: Once, or twice with 56 days between doses, Ad26.COV2.S was given intramuscularly. Study observations and caveats: Non-spike TCR breadth showed similarity between vaccine and placebo recipients. After vaccination, reports described spike-specific CD8+ and CD4+ T cell responses as showing substantial breadth. Spike-specific TCR breadth in vaccine recipients exceeded that seen in placebo recipients.

Details on this clone: Antigen: not known.

Stated treatment: 15 to 20 received Ad26.COV2.S at low or high dose, single or two shots; several received placebo; per-sample allocation not given. At day 63 after the first vaccine or placebo injection, samples were drawn. Trimming at V came to 2 bases and at J to 1 base, leaving 3 bases not matched to a gene. This CDR3 contains 15 residues. Germline loops: CDR1 GTSNPN, CDR2 SVGIG (reference sequence). The assay was immunoSEQ multiplex PCR, and TCRdb's table has in-frame clones only and misses some. Of around 340,000 clones in the sample, about 89% were seen once. This chain joins TRBV30 and TRBJ1-5; 9 bases line up with TRBD1. The clonotype originates from a person aged 18-65 years who received the Ad26.COV2.S COVID-19 vaccine or a placebo. The source material was peripheral blood, sampled in a trial of Ad26.COV2.S vaccine versus placebo. The CDR3 coding sequence is TGTGCCTGGAGTTATGGACAGGGGAGCAATCAGCCCCAGCATTTT. Amino acid sequence: CAWSYGQGSNQPQHF.